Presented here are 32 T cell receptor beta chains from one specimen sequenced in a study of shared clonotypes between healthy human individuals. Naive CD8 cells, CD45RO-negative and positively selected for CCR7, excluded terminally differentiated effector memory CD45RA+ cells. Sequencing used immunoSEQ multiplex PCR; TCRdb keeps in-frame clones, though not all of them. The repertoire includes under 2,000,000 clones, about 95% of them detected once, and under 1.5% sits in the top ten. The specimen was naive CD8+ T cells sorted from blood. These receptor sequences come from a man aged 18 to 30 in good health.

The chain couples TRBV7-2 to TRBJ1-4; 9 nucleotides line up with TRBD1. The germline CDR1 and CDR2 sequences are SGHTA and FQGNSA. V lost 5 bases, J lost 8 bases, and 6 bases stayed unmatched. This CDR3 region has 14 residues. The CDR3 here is CASSLQGAGEKLFF. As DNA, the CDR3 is TGTGCCAGCAGCCTACAGGGGGCCGGAGAAAAACTGTTTTTT.

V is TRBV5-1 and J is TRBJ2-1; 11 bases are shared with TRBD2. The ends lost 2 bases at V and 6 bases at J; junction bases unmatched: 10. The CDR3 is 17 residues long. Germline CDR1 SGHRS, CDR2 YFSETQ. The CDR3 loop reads CASSFPTSGDTFNEQFF. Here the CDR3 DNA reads TGCGCCAGCAGCTTCCCGACTAGCGGGGACACGTTCAATGAGCAGTTCTTC. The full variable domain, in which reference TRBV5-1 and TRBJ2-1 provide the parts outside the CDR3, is KAGVTQTPRYLIKTRGQQVTLSCSPISGHRSVSWYQQTPGQGLQFLFEYFSETQRNKGNFPGRFSGRQFSNSRSEMNVSTLELGDSALYLCASSFPTSGDTFNEQFFGPGTRLTVL.

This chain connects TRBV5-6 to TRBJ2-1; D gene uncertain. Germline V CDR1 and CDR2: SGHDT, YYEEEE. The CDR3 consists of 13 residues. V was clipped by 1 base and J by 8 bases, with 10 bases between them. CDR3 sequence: CASSLQVGDEQFF. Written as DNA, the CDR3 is TGTGCCAGCAGCTTGCAAGTAGGCGATGAGCAGTTCTTC.

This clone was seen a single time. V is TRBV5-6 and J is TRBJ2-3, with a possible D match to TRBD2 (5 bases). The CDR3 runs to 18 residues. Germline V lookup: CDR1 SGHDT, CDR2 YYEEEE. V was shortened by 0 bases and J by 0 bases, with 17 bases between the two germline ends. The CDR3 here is CASSLDMDVGGSTDTQYF. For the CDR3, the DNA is TGTGCCAGCAGCTTGGATATGGACGTGGGCGGGAGCACAGATACGCAGTATTTT.

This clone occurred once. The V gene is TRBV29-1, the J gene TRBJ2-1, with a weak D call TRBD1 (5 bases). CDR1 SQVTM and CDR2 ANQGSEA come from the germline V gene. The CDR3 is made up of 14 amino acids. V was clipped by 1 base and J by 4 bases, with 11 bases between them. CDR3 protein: CSVEGGLGYNEQFF. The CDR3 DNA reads TGCAGCGTTGAAGGGGGCCTCGGGTACAATGAGCAGTTCTTC.

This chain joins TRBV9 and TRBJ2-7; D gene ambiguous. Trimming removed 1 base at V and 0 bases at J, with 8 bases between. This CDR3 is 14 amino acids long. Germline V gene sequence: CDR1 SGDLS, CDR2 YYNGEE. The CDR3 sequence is CASSVFGDSYEQYF. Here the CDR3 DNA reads TGTGCCAGCAGCGTATTTGGGGACTCCTACGAGCAGTACTTC.

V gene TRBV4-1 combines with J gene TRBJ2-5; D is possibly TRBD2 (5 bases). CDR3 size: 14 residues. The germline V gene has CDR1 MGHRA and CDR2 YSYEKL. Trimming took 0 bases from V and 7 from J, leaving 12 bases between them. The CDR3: CASSQEVSEGTQYF. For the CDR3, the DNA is TGCGCCAGCAGCCAAGAGGTTAGCGAGGGGACCCAGTACTTC.

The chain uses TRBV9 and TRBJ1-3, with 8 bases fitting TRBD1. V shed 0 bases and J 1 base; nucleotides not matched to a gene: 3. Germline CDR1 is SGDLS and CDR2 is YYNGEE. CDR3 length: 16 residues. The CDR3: CASSVDRGFSGNTIYF. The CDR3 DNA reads TGTGCCAGCAGCGTAGACAGGGGGTTTTCTGGAAACACCATATATTTT.

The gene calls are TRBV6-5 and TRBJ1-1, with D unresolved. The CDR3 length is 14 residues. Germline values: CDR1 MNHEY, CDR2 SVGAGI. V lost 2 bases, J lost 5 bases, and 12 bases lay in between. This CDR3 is CASSYTRAGTEAFF. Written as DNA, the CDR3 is TGTGCCAGCAGTTACACAAGGGCTGGGACTGAAGCTTTCTTT.

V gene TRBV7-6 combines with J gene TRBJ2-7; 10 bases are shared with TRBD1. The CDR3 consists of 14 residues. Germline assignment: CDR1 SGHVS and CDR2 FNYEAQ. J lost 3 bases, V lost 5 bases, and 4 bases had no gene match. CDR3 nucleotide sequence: TGTGCCAGCAGCGTGACAGGGGGCGGCTACGAGCAGTACTTC. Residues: CASSVTGGGYEQYF.

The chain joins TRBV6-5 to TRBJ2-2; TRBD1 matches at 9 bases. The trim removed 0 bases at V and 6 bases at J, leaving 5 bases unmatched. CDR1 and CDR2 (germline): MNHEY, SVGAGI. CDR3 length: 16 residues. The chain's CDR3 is CASSYSRQGGPGELFF. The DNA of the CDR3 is TGTGCCAGCAGTTACTCGAGACAGGGGGGCCCCGGGGAGCTGTTTTTT.

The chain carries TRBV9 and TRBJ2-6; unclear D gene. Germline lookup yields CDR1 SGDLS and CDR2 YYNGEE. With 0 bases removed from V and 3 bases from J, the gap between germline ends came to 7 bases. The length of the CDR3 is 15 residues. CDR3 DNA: TGTGCCAGCAGCGTAGACGGATTTGGGGCCAACGTCCTGACTTTC. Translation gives CASSVDGFGANVLTF.

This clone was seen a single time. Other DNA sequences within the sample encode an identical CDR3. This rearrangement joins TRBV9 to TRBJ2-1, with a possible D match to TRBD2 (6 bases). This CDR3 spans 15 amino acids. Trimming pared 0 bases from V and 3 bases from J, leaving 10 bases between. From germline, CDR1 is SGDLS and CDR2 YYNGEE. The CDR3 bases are TGTGCCAGCAGCGTAGGTGGCGGGATCTACAATGAGCAGTTCTTC. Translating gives CASSVGGGIYNEQFF.

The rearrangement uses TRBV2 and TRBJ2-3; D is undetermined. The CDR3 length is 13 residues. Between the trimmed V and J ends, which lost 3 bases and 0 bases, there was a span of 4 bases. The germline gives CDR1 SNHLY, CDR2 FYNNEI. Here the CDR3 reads CASSESSTDTQYF. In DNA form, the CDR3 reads TGTGCCAGCAGTGAGTCTAGCACAGATACGCAGTATTTT.

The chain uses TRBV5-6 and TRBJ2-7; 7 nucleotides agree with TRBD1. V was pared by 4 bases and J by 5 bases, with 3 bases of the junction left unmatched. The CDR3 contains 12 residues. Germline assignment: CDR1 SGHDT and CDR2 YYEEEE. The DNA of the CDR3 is TGTGCCAGCAGCCCACAGGGGAACGAGCAGTACTTC. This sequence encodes CASSPQGNEQYF.

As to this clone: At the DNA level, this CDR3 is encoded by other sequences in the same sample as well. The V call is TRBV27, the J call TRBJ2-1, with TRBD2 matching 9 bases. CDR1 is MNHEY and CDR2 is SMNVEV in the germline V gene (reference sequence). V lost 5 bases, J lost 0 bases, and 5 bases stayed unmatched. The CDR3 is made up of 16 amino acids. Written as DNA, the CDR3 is TGTGCCAGCAGTCTAAGCGGGGGGAGCTCCTACAATGAGCAGTTCTTC. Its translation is CASSLSGGSSYNEQFF.

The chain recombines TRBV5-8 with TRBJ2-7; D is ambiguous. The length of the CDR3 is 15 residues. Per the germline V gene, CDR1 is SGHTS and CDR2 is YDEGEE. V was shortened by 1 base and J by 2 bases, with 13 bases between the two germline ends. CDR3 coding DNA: TGTGCCAGCAGCTTGCAGTTCGGACCGACCTACGAGCAGTACTTC. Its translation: CASSLQFGPTYEQYF.

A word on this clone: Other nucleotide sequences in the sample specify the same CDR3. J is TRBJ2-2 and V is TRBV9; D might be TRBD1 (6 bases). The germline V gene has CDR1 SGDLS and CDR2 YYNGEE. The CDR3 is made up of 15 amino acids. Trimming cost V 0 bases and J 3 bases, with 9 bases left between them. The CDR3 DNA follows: TGTGCCAGCAGCGTAGGAACAGGGTACACCGGGGAGCTGTTTTTT. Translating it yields CASSVGTGYTGELFF.

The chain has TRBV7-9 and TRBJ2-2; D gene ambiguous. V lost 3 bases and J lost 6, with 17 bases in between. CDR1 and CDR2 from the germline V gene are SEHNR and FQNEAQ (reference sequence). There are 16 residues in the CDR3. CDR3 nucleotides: TGTGCCAGCAGCTTTTTTCCCGGAGTCATCTCCGGGGAGCTGTTTTTT. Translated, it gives CASSFFPGVISGELFF.

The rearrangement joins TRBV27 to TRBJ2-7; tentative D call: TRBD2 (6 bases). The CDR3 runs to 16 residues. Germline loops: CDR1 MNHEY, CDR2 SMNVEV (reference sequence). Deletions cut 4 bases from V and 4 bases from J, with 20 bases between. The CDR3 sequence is CASSSGLTPAGYEQYF. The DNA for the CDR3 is TGTGCCAGCAGTTCGGGACTCACCCCGGCAGGATACGAGCAGTACTTC.

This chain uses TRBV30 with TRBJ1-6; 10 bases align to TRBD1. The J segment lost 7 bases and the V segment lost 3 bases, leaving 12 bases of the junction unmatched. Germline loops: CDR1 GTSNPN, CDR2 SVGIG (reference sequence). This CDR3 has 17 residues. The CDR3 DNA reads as TGTGCCTGGAGCCCGGGGACAGGGGCAATACGGAATTCACCCCTCCACTTT. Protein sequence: CAWSPGTGAIRNSPLHF.

This CDR3 reads CASSYSGLSGQPQHF. CDR3 bases: TGTGCCAGCAGTTATTCAGGCCTCTCGGGTCAGCCCCAGCATTTT. The gene calls are TRBV6-5 and TRBJ1-5; D call uncertain. V was shortened by 3 bases and J by 6 bases, with 15 bases between the two germline ends. The germline CDR1 and CDR2 sequences are MNHEY and SVGAGI. The CDR3 extends over 15 amino acids.

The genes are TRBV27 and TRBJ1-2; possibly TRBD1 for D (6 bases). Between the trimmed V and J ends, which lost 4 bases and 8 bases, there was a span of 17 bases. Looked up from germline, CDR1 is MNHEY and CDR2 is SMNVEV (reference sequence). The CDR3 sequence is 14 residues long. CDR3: CASSSPGGAEGYTF. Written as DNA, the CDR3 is TGTGCCAGCAGTTCCCCTGGGGGGGCAGAGGGCTACACCTTC.

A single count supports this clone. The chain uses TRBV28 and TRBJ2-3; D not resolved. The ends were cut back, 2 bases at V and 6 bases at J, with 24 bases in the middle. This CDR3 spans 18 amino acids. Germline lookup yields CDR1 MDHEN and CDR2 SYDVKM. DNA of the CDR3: TGTGCCAGCAGTTTAATGTCCGGACGTCGTTCCATCGGGGATACGCAGTATTTT. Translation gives CASSLMSGRRSIGDTQYF.

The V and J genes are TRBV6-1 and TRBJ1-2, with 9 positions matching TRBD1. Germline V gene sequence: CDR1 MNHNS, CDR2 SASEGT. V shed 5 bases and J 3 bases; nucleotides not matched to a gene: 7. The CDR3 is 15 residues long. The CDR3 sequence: CASSPMGQGDYGYTF. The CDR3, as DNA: TGTGCCAGCAGTCCGATGGGACAGGGCGACTATGGCTACACCTTC.

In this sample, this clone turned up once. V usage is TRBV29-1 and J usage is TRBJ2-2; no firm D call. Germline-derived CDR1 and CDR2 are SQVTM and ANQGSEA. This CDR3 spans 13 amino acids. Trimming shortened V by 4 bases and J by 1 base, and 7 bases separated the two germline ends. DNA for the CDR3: TGCAGCGTTGGGTTCAGGAACACCGGGGAGCTGTTTTTT. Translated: CSVGFRNTGELFF.

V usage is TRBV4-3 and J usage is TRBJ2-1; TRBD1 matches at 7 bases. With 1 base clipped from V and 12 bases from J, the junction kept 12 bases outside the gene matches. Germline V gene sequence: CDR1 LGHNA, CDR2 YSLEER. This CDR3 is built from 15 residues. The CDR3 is CASSQGPAMNRGQFF. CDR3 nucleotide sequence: TGCGCCAGCAGCCAAGGCCCGGCAATGAACAGGGGGCAGTTCTTC.

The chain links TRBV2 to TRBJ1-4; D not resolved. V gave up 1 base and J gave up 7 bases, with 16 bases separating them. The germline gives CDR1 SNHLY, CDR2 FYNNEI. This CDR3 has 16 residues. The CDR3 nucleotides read TGTGCCAGCAGTGAAGTCGTAGGGATGGGTGGTGAAAAACTGTTTTTT. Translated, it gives CASSEVVGMGGEKLFF.

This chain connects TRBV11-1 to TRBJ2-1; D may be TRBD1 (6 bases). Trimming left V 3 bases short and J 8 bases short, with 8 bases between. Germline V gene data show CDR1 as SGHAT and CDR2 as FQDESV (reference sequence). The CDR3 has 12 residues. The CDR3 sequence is CASSFTGYEQFF. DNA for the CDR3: TGTGCCAGCAGCTTCACAGGGTATGAGCAGTTCTTC.

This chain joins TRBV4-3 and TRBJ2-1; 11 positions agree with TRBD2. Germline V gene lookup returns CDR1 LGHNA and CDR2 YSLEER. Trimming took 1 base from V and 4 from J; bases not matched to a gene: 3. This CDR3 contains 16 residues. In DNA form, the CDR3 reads TGCGCCAGCAGCCAAGCACTAGCGGGAGTTTACAATGAGCAGTTCTTC. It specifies CASSQALAGVYNEQFF.

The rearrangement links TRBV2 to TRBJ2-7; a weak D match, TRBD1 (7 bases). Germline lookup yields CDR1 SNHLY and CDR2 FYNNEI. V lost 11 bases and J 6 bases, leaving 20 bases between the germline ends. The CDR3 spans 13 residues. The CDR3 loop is CAGRQGLPLEQYF. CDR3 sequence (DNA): TGTGCCGGACGACAGGGACTCCCTCTCGAGCAGTACTTC.

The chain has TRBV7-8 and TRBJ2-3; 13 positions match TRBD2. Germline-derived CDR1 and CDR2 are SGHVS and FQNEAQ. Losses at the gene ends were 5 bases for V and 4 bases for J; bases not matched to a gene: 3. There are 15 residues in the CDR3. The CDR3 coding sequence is TGTGCCAGCAGCACGGGACTAGCGGGATCAGATACGCAGTATTTT. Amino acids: CASSTGLAGSDTQYF.